This TCR beta chain was identified during a study of blood T cell repertoires in COVID-19. About the study: Sites in the United States, Italy and Spain provided acute and convalescent COVID-19 samples. The cDNA or gDNA used as material had been derived from T cells, B-cell-depleted T cells, or PBMCs.

Original handling: Reference gene primer amplification gave estimated nucleated cell counts. Assay: immunoSEQ multiplex PCR; the TCRdb copy retains only in-frame clones and omits some. Clone size and V and J calls were adopted from that table, with D and trimming inferred from the DNA. The sample shows approximately 300,000 clones, around 87% of them seen only once. This sequence was found in a young man with active or convalescent COVID-19. The sequencing input was peripheral blood.

CDR3 residues: CASSPQGAVRTGELFF. In DNA, the CDR3 is TGTGCCAGCAGCCCCCAGGGGGCCGTCAGAACCGGGGAGCTGTTTTTT. V is TRBV7-2 and J is TRBJ2-2; 8 bases are a match to TRBD1. With 5 bases clipped from V and 5 bases from J, the junction kept 10 bases outside the gene matches. The CDR3 totals 16 residues. CDR1 and CDR2 (germline): SGHTA, FQGNSA.